The clone carrying this T cell receptor (beta chain) was detected only once. Its specificity is not known. The data originate from a study of lymphopenia after photon versus proton radiotherapy. Study-level findings and limits: In patients who died, overall survival fell as post-nadir TCR diversity dropped more.

The repertoire was sequenced with immunoSEQ multiplex PCR; TCRdb's copy has only in-frame clones and lacks some. Of some 170,000 clones in the sample, around 85% were seen once. This receptor was taken from a man aged 45-65 years with gastric cancer. Sequencing used peripheral blood, obtained from a patient treated with photon-based radiotherapy.

The CDR3 DNA reads as TGTGCCAGCGGCCGGACTAGCGTTAGCCACGAGCAGTACTTC. Protein sequence: CASGRTSVSHEQYF. This sequence joins TRBV28 and TRBJ2-7; 9 positions agree with TRBD2. In germline, CDR1 is MDHEN, CDR2 SYDVKM. The J segment lost 5 bases and the V segment lost 8 bases, leaving 10 bases of the junction unmatched. The length of the CDR3 is 14 residues.